This T cell receptor beta chain was identified during a study of T cells in Graves' hyperthyroidism and ophthalmopathy. This clonotype was recorded a few times. It was RNA transcripts that yielded the amplified TCR beta CDR3 regions. HTBI primers were the set used in a first-round RT-PCR of the TCR CDR3. TCRdb ran MiXCR on the multiplex PCR reads and lists one entry per CDR3 protein. The sample consists of about 370,000 distinct CDR3 sequences, approximately 16% of them appearing once. The sequence came from a woman in her fifties or sixties with Graves' ophthalmopathy. The sample taken for sequencing was blood.

In nucleotides, the CDR3 is TGTGCCAGCAGCAGACAGGGGGCGAGGGAGCAGTTCTTC. The encoded protein is CASSRQGAREQFF. The rearrangement uses TRBV7-9 and TRBJ2-1, with 10 bases fitting TRBD1. V was pared by 5 bases and J by 10 bases, with 5 bases of the junction left unmatched. The CDR3 totals 13 residues. Germline V gene sequence: CDR1 SEHNR, CDR2 FQNEAQ (reference sequence).